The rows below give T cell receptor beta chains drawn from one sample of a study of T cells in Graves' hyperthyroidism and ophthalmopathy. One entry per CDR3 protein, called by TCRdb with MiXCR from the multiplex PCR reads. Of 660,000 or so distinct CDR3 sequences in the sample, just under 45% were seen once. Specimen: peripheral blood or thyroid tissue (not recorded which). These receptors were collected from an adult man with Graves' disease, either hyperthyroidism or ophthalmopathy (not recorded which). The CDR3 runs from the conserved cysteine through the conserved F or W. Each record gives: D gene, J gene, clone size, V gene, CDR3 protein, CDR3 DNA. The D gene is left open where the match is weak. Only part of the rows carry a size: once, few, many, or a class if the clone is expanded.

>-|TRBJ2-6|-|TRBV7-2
CASSAPGANVLTF
TGTGCCAGCAGCGCCCCTGGGGCCAACGTCCTGACTTTC
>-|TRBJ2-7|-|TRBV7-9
CASSILFSYEQYF
TGTGCCAGTAGTATTTTGTTTTCCTACGAGCAGTACTTC
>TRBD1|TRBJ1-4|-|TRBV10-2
CASSQDGTGINEKLFF
TGCGCCAGCAGCCAAGATGGGACAGGGATTAATGAAAAACTGTTTTTT
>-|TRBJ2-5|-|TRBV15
CATSNPGWGSGETQYF
TGTGCCACCAGCAACCCAGGGTGGGGGTCAGGGGAGACCCAGTACTTC
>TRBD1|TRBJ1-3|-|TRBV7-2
CASSLGGRGKAGNTIYF
TGTGCCAGCAGCTTAGGTGGCAGGGGGAAAGCCGGAAACACCATATATTTT
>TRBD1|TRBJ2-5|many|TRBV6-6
CASTEGQTLGAQYF
TGTGCCAGCACCGAGGGACAGACTTTGGGGGCCCAGTACTTC
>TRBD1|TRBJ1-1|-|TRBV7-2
CASSPGQGMGMNTEAFF
TGTGCCAGCAGCCCGGGACAGGGAATGGGGATGAACACTGAAGCTTTCTTT
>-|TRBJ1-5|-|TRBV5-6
CASSLGTVGDNQPQHF
TGTGCCAGCAGCTTGGGGACAGTGGGCGACAATCAGCCCCAGCATTTT
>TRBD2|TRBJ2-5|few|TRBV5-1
CASSQRTGTSGSETQYF
TGCGCCAGCAGCCAGAGAACCGGGACTAGCGGGAGTGAGACCCAGTACTTC
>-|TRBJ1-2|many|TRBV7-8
CASSPYRGINGYTF
TGTGCCAGCAGCCCATATAGGGGGATTAATGGCTACACCTTC
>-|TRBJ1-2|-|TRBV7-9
CASSLIPRGAQQNYGYTF
TGTGCCAGCAGCTTGATCCCGAGGGGCGCCCAACAAAACTATGGCTACACCTTC
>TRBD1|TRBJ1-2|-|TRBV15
CATSRGQGEGGYTF
TGTGCCACCAGCAGAGGACAGGGGGAAGGTGGCTACACCTTC
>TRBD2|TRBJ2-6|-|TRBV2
CASSEGLAGASGANVLTF
TGTGCCAGCAGTGAAGGGCTAGCGGGAGCTTCAGGGGCCAACGTCCTGACTTTC
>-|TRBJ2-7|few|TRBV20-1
CSARDRKGVSLEQYF
TGCAGTGCTAGAGATCGAAAGGGAGTTTCCCTCGAGCAGTACTTC
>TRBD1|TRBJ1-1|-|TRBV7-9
CASSAGQLVGDTEAFF
TGTGCCAGCAGCGCGGGACAGCTTGTGGGTGACACTGAAGCTTTCTTT
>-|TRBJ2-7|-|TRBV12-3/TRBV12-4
CASSPLPGAVLYEQYF
TGTGCCAGCAGCCCCCTACCCGGGGCTGTCCTCTACGAGCAGTACTTC
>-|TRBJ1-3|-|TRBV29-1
CSGALNTIYF
TGCAGCGGGGCGTTGAACACCATATATTTT
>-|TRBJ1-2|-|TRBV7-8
CASSFEGTSNYGYTF
TGTGCCAGCAGCTTCGAGGGGACTTCTAACTATGGCTACACCTTC
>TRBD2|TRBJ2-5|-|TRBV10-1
CASSAGSGAYQETQYF
TGCGCCAGCAGTGCCGGTAGCGGGGCTTACCAAGAGACCCAGTACTTC
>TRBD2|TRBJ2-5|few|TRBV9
CASSRNRLAETQYF
TGTGCCAGCAGCCGAAACAGACTAGCCGAGACCCAGTACTTC
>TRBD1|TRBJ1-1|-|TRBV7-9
CASSLVGTGFYDTEAFF
TGTGCCAGCAGCTTAGTCGGGACAGGGTTTTACGACACTGAAGCTTTCTTT
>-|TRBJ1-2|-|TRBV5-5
CASSLWGGAFGYTF
TGTGCCAGCAGCTTGTGGGGGGGGGCATTTGGCTACACCTTC
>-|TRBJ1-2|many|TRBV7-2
CASSSRVYGYTF
TGTGCCAGCAGCTCCAGGGTTTATGGCTACACCTTC
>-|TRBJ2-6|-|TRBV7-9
CASSQIVSGANVLTF
TGTGCCAGCAGCCAAATCGTTTCTGGGGCCAACGTCCTGACTTTC
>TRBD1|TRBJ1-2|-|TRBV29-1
CSVDSGDRNYGYTF
TGCAGCGTCGATTCGGGGGACAGAAACTATGGCTACACCTTC
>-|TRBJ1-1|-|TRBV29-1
CSVRDGGRDTEAFF
TGCAGCGTTAGGGACGGGGGGCGGGACACTGAAGCTTTCTTT
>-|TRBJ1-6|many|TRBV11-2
CASKPGTDNSPLHF
TGTGCCAGCAAACCTGGGACCGATAATTCACCCCTCCACTTT
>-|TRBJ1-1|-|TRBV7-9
CASSSSWEAFF
TGTGCCAGCAGCTCAAGCTGGGAAGCTTTCTTT
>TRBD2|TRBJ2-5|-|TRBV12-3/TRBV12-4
CASSHTIAGGQETQYF
TGTGCCAGCAGCCACACGATTGCGGGGGGGCAAGAGACCCAGTACTTC
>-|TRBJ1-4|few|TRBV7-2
CASSLVYSSNEKLFF
TGTGCCAGCAGCTTAGTGTACTCAAGTAATGAAAAACTGTTTTTT
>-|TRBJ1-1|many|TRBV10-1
CASRGSMNTEAFF
TGCGCCAGCAGAGGGTCCATGAACACTGAAGCTTTCTTT
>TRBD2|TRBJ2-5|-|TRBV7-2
CASSLAVSSGGKETQYF
TGTGCCAGCAGCTTAGCGGTGTCTAGCGGGGGCAAAGAGACCCAGTACTTC
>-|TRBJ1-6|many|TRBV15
CATSRDRADNSPLHF
TGTGCCACCAGCAGAGACAGGGCGGATAATTCACCCCTCCACTTT
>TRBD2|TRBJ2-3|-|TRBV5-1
CASSFSGGAYTQYF
TGCGCCAGCAGCTTTAGCGGGGGGGCCTATACGCAGTATTTT
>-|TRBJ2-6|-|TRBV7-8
CASSMNGGANVLTF
TGTGCCAGCAGCATGAACGGGGGGGCCAACGTCCTGACTTTC
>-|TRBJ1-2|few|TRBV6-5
CASSPTGLLSYGYTF
TGTGCCAGCAGTCCCACGGGCTTACTTTCCTATGGCTACACCTTC
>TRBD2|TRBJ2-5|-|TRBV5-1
CASNPSGMETQYF
TGCGCCAGCAATCCGAGCGGGATGGAGACCCAGTACTTC
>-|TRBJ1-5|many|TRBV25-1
CAFFEGGSDNQPQHF
TGTGCTTTTTTCGAGGGAGGGAGTGACAATCAGCCCCAGCATTTT
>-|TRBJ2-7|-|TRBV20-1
CSARVPSVGYEQYF
TGCAGTGCTAGAGTTCCTAGCGTAGGCTACGAGCAGTACTTC
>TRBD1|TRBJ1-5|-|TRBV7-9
CASSDDNRGGGQPQHF
TGTGCCAGCAGCGACGACAACAGGGGAGGAGGGCAGCCCCAGCATTTT
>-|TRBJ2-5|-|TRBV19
CASSPDTGLETQYF
TGTGCCAGTAGTCCGGACACCGGCCTGGAGACCCAGTACTTC
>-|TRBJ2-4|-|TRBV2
CASSESEGNIQYF
TGTGCCAGCAGTGAATCGGAGGGAAACATTCAGTACTTC
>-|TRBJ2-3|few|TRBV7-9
CATGSGDTDTQYF
TGTGCCACCGGTTCGGGGGACACAGATACGCAGTATTTT
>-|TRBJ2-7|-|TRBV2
CASSPSEILDEQYF
TGTGCCAGCAGTCCAAGCGAGATCCTGGACGAGCAGTACTTC
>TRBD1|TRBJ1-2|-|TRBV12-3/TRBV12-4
CASVGQAGGYTF
TGTGCCAGTGTGGGACAGGCCGGGGGCTACACCTTC
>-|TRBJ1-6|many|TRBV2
CASSEGPGLTLRNSPLHF
TGTGCCAGCAGTGAGGGTCCAGGGCTAACTCTACGAAATTCACCCCTCCACTTT